This T cell receptor (beta chain) stems from a study of cytomegalovirus exposure and HLA in healthy donors. Study in general: Of roughly 360 genotyped donors, 81% grouped in the Caucasian-associated ancestry cluster. The study, taken as a whole, reports: A later analysis reported that several of the most significant clusters appeared to be linked to common viral pathogens, among them Epstein-Barr virus. Owing to their indistinguishability, certain V segments, notably TRBV6-2 and TRBV6-3, were excluded.

Primers included in the PCR were 60 Vbeta and 13 Jbeta primers. TCRdb's table, derived via immunoSEQ multiplex PCR, lists solely in-frame clones and lacks some. The sample has around 86,000 clones, 75% to 80% seen once. V lost 8 bases, J lost 0 bases, and 4 bases stayed unmatched. The CDR3 has 13 residues. Germline CDR1 is SNHLY and CDR2 is FYNNEI. A word on this clone: What it binds is not known.

The chain joins TRBV2 to TRBJ2-7; TRBD1 agrees at 7 bases. The sequence was obtained from a female donor in good health and CMV-seronegative. Sequencing input: PBMCs. CDR3 amino acids: CASGTESSYEQYF. The CDR3 DNA reads as TGTGCCAGCGGGACAGAAAGCTCCTACGAGCAGTACTTC. Combining the CDR3 with reference TRBV2 and TRBJ2-7 gives the whole variable domain EPEVTQTPSHQVTQMGQEVILRCVPISNHLYFYWYRQILGQKVEFLVSFYNNEISEKSEIFDDQFSVERPDGSNFTLKIRSTKLEDSAMYFCASGTESSYEQYFGPGTRLTVT.